Below, 22 T cell receptor beta chains from the same sample are listed, as sequenced in a study of blood T cell repertoires in COVID-19. The protocol was immunoSEQ multiplex PCR, while the TCRdb copy is restricted to in-frame clones and leaves out a portion. The repertoire consists of 150,000 to 200,000 clones, with approximately 90% occurring once and the leading ten covering over 3.5%. Sequencing was carried out using peripheral blood. The source of these receptors is a man aged 18 to 30 with active or convalescent COVID-19.

The chain combines TRBV6-1 with TRBJ1-6; weak D call: TRBD1 (6 bases). The CDR3 covers 15 residues. Trimming removed 2 bases at V and 6 bases at J, with 11 bases between. Germline CDR1 and CDR2: MNHNS and SASEGT. The CDR3 DNA sequence: TGTGCCAGCAGTGAATTGGGGGCTGGTAATTCACCCCTCCACTTT. Translation gives CASSELGAGNSPLHF.

This chain connects TRBV7-2 to TRBJ2-1, with 12 bases fitting TRBD2. With V trimmed by 8 bases and J by 10 bases, 12 bases remained unmatched. Germline V gene data show CDR1 as SGHTA and CDR2 as FQGNSA. The CDR3 sequence is 15 residues long. In DNA, the CDR3 is TGTGCCAGCCAAACTCCCGGGACTAGCGGGCCAGAGCAGTTCTTC. Amino acid sequence: CASQTPGTSGPEQFF.

This chain connects TRBV5-1 to TRBJ1-6; 9 nucleotides agree with TRBD1. Germline trimming cut 3 bases from V and 7 bases from J; bases unmatched to any gene: 11. Per germline, CDR1 SGHRS and CDR2 YFSETQ. The CDR3 has 17 residues. CDR3 in DNA: TGCGCCAGCAGCTGGGGAAGGGACAGGGTGAGGAATTCACCCCTCCACTTT. It translates to CASSWGRDRVRNSPLHF.

The V and J genes are TRBV24-1 and TRBJ1-2; 10 bases map to TRBD1. V lost 4 bases to trimming and J lost 6 bases; unmatched junction nucleotides: 4. The germline CDR1 and CDR2 sequences are KGHDR and SFDVKD. The length of the CDR3 is 14 residues. DNA for the CDR3: TGTGCCACCAGTGAACCGGGACAGGGGAATGGCTACACCTTC. Protein: CATSEPGQGNGYTF.

This chain joins TRBV5-1 and TRBJ1-1, with D perhaps matching TRBD1 (5 bases). Germline-derived CDR1 and CDR2 are SGHRS and YFSETQ. The germline V and J ends were trimmed by 4 bases and 5 bases, with 15 bases remaining between them. The CDR3 runs to 14 residues. CDR3 loop: CASSQGGGRTEAFF. In nucleotides, the CDR3 is TGCGCCAGCAGCCAGGGCGGGGGAAGGACTGAAGCTTTCTTT.

This clone has just one count. Other DNA sequences in this sample translate to the same CDR3. The chain recombines TRBV19 with TRBJ1-4; unclear D gene. V was pared by 6 bases and J by 3 bases, with 11 bases between. The germline gives CDR1 LNHDA, CDR2 SQIVND (reference sequence). This CDR3 has 14 amino acids. The CDR3 region has the DNA TGTGCCAGTAGAAGGCTTAGCGCTAATGAAAAACTGTTTTTT. Its translation is CASRRLSANEKLFF.

The rearrangement joins TRBV3-1 (or the pseudogene TRBV3-2) to TRBJ1-1; maybe TRBD1 (6 bases). This CDR3 spans 14 amino acids. Trimming removed 4 bases from V and 4 bases from J, with 13 bases in between. CDR1 and CDR2 (germline): LGHDT, YNNKEL (reference sequence). In nucleotides, the CDR3 is TGTGCCAGCAGCCCCAGGGGATCGGGCACTGAAGCTTTCTTT. It codes for CASSPRGSGTEAFF.

The chain couples TRBV11-2 to TRBJ2-5, with D perhaps TRBD2 (6 bases). The CDR3 is 13 amino acids. The V end was cut by 7 bases, the J end by 4 bases, with 13 bases between. CDR1 SGHAT and CDR2 FQNNGV come from the germline V gene. CDR3 DNA: TGTGCCAGCAACCCCCAGGGAGGAGAGACCCAGTACTTC. Translating it yields CASNPQGGETQYF.

This sequence joins TRBV14 and TRBJ2-5, with D possibly being TRBD1 (6 bases). The CDR3 is 13 residues long. The germline V and J ends were trimmed by 4 bases and 7 bases, with 13 bases remaining between them. Germline CDR1 reads SGHDN; CDR2 reads FVKESK. The CDR3 bases are TGTGCCAGCAGCCGACAGGATGTTGGGACCCAGTACTTC. This codes for CASSRQDVGTQYF.

The rearrangement joins TRBV7-8 to TRBJ1-2; TRBD1 matches 8 bases. V shed 1 base and J 4 bases; nucleotides not matched to a gene: 8. Germline V gene data show CDR1 as SGHVS and CDR2 as FQNEAQ. The CDR3 is made up of 16 amino acids. In DNA, the CDR3 is TGTGCCAGCAGCTTAGTGCCGCCAGGGGGCACCTATGGCTACACCTTC. Translation: CASSLVPPGGTYGYTF.

J is TRBJ2-1 and V is TRBV7-9; D remains ambiguous. CDR3 length: 17 amino acids. V lost 4 bases and J 0 bases, leaving 16 bases between the germline ends. Germline V gene data show CDR1 as SEHNR and CDR2 as FQNEAQ (reference sequence). The CDR3 protein is CASSSPATYSSYNEQFF. CDR3 bases: TGTGCCAGCAGCTCCCCGGCCACGTACAGCTCCTACAATGAGCAGTTCTTC. Looking up the rest from reference TRBV7-9 and TRBJ2-1 gives the full variable domain: DTGVSQNPRHKITKRGQNVTFRCDPISEHNRLYWYRQTLGQGPEFLTYFQNEAQLEKSRLLSDRFSAERPKGSFSTLEIQRTEQGDSAMYLCASSSPATYSSYNEQFFGPGTRLTVL.

This chain joins TRBV12-5 and TRBJ2-7; 12 positions agree with TRBD2. This CDR3 is built from 15 residues. Germline CDR1 LGHNT, CDR2 FRNRAP. Germline trimming cut 7 bases from V and 4 bases from J; bases unmatched to any gene: 8. The CDR3 DNA follows: TGTGCTAGTGCCTCAAAAGGACTAGCGGGGTACGAGCAGTACGTC. Protein sequence: CASASKGLAGYEQYV.

This clone was detected only a few times. The V call is TRBV10-3, the J call TRBJ1-1; no clear D gene. The V end lost 7 bases, the J end lost 5 bases, and 17 bases lay between the germline ends. CDR1 is ENHRY, CDR2 SYGVKD, per germline. CDR3 length equals 14 residues. The CDR3 nucleotides read TGTGCCATCACTGACCCCCAGAGGGAGACTGAAGCTTTCTTT. Its protein is CAITDPQRETEAFF.

The chain uses TRBV2 and TRBJ1-2, with a possible D match to TRBD1 (5 bases). The CDR3 is 13 amino acids. Germline V gene data show CDR1 as SNHLY and CDR2 as FYNNEI. With 1 base removed from V and 9 bases from J, the gap between germline ends came to 12 bases. CDR3 DNA sequence: TGTGCCAGCAGTGAAGGGTGGGAGGGGAGCTACACCTTC. It yields the protein CASSEGWEGSYTF.

This clone occurred once. Written as DNA, the CDR3 is TGCGCCAGCAGCCACCCAAGAACTAGCGGGAGGGCCTGGGAGACCCAGTACTTC. Its protein product is CASSHPRTSGRAWETQYF. The chain carries TRBV4-3 and TRBJ2-5, with 13 bases fitting TRBD2. J lost 5 bases, V lost 3 bases, and 12 bases had no gene match. The CDR3 sequence is 18 residues long. Germline CDR1 is LGHNA and CDR2 is YSLEER.

The chain employs TRBV5-1 and TRBJ1-5, with D maybe TRBD1 (6 bases). Trimming removed 1 base at V and 4 bases at J, with 9 bases between. Germline loops: CDR1 SGHRS, CDR2 YFSETQ. The CDR3 has 14 amino acids. CDR3 protein: CASSLLGGNQPQHF. CDR3 nucleotide sequence: TGCGCCAGCAGCTTGTTAGGGGGAAATCAGCCCCAGCATTTT.

The V call is TRBV5-6, the J call TRBJ2-1; 10 bases match TRBD2. J was trimmed by 0 bases and V by 4 bases; bases with no gene match: 4. Germline loops: CDR1 SGHDT, CDR2 YYEEEE. This CDR3 spans 16 amino acids. The CDR3 DNA follows: TGTGCCAGCAGCGGACTAGCGGAGAGCTCCTACAATGAGCAGTTCTTC. Its protein product is CASSGLAESSYNEQFF.

The chain employs TRBV5-4 and TRBJ2-1, with 10 bases matching TRBD2. Germline CDR1 SGHNT, CDR2 YYREEE (reference sequence). This CDR3 comprises 16 residues. J lost 7 bases, V lost 4 bases, and 11 bases had no gene match. CDR3 in DNA: TGTGCCAGCAGCCGTCCAGCGGGGGGGCCGGCAAATGAGCAGTTCTTC. As protein: CASSRPAGGPANEQFF.

This chain uses TRBV3-1 (or the pseudogene TRBV3-2) with TRBJ1-5; weak D call: TRBD1 (5 bases). CDR3 length: 13 amino acids. V was trimmed by 4 bases and J by 4 bases, leaving 8 bases between them. The germline V gene encodes CDR1 LGHDT and CDR2 YNNKEL (reference sequence). This CDR3 is CASSLRGNQPQHF. The DNA for the CDR3 is TGTGCCAGCAGCCTACGGGGGAATCAGCCCCAGCATTTT.

The chain combines TRBV5-1 with TRBJ1-1; D call uncertain. V was trimmed by 1 base and J by 1 base, leaving 8 bases between them. This CDR3 spans 14 amino acids. In germline, CDR1 is SGHRS, CDR2 YFSETQ. The CDR3 sequence: CASSLRSGNTEAFF. The CDR3, as DNA: TGCGCCAGCAGCTTGAGGTCGGGGAACACTGAAGCTTTCTTT. The variable domain in full, with the rest retrieved from reference TRBV5-1 and TRBJ1-1, is KAGVTQTPRYLIKTRGQQVTLSCSPISGHRSVSWYQQTPGQGLQFLFEYFSETQRNKGNFPGRFSGRQFSNSRSEMNVSTLELGDSALYLCASSLRSGNTEAFFGQGTRLTVV.

This chain uses TRBV28 with TRBJ1-6, with TRBD1 identical over 7 bases. The CDR3 spans 12 residues. The V segment lost 7 bases and the J segment 11 bases; nucleotides outside the gene matches: 5. Germline lookup yields CDR1 MDHEN and CDR2 SYDVKM. Here the CDR3 reads CASTKDRTPLHF. The CDR3 DNA sequence: TGTGCCAGCACCAAGGACAGGACACCCCTCCACTTT.

This sequence joins TRBV19 and TRBJ2-7, with 8 positions matching TRBD2. V gave up 11 bases and J gave up 5 bases; unmatched junction bases: 11. The CDR3 is 13 residues long. Per the germline V gene, CDR1 is LNHDA and CDR2 is SQIVND (reference sequence). CDR3 loop: CASKREQDNEQYF. The CDR3 DNA reads TGTGCCTCCAAGCGGGAGCAAGACAACGAGCAGTACTTC.